The 16 T cell receptor beta chains listed next were all sequenced from one sample in a study of cytomegalovirus exposure and HLA in healthy donors. This PCR relied on a set of 60 Vbeta primers and 13 Jbeta primers. Repertoires were generated with immunoSEQ multiplex PCR, while TCRdb's copy carries only in-frame clones and drops some. Of over 95,000 clones in the sample, over 60% are singletons; the top ten hold roughly 8.3%. Sequences were obtained from PBMCs. Source of these receptors: a man aged 18 to 29 in good health and CMV-seropositive.

The CDR3, as DNA: TGTGCCAGCAGTCCTCTAGCGGGGGGCCCCGAGAGCTACTTC. It yields the protein CASSPLAGGPESYF. The genes are TRBV28 and TRBJ2-4; 11 bases agree with TRBD2. V shed 5 bases and J 16 bases; nucleotides not matched to a gene: 13. The germline V gene has CDR1 MDHEN and CDR2 SYDVKM. The CDR3 is 14 residues long.

The V call is TRBV28, the J call TRBJ1-3, with D uncertain. Germline values: CDR1 MDHEN, CDR2 SYDVKM. CDR3 size: 17 residues. Between the trimmed V and J ends, which lost 3 bases and 2 bases, there was a span of 17 bases. The CDR3 nucleotides are TGTGCCAGCAGTTTTCGGAGTCGGCATAACCCTGGAAACACCATATATTTT. Amino acids: CASSFRSRHNPGNTIYF.

This clone was picked up one time. The V and J genes are TRBV19 and TRBJ2-1; perhaps TRBD2 as D (5 bases). V gave up 6 bases and J gave up 8 bases, with 14 bases separating them. The germline V gene has CDR1 LNHDA and CDR2 SQIVND (reference sequence). This CDR3 comprises 13 residues. The CDR3 nucleotides read TGTGCCAGTAGAAGGCCGAACGGGGATGAGCAGTTCTTC. This encodes CASRRPNGDEQFF.

The chain uses TRBV5-6 and TRBJ2-3; 7 bases fit TRBD2. Germline trimming cut 8 bases from V and 4 bases from J; bases unmatched to any gene: 13. The CDR3 length is 15 residues. Germline assignment: CDR1 SGHDT and CDR2 YYEEEE. CDR3 sequence (DNA): TGTGCCAGTAGCCTCCCGGGACTATACTCAGATACGCAGTATTTT. Translation: CASSLPGLYSDTQYF.

The J gene is TRBJ1-5, the V gene TRBV28; TRBD1 is a possible D gene (6 bases). V lost 6 bases and J 5 bases, leaving 14 bases between the germline ends. This CDR3 has 14 residues. The germline gives CDR1 MDHEN, CDR2 SYDVKM. CDR3 sequence: CASRQTGRDQPQHF. CDR3 coding DNA: TGTGCCAGCAGACAGACAGGAAGGGATCAGCCCCAGCATTTT.

The chain recombines TRBV20-1 with TRBJ1-1; D gene ambiguous. CDR3 length: 11 residues. Trimming removed 7 bases at V and 7 bases at J, with 13 bases between. Per germline, CDR1 DFQATT and CDR2 SNEGSKA (reference sequence). CDR3 sequence: CSVLRVYEAFF. The DNA of the CDR3 is TGCAGTGTCCTTCGGGTGTATGAAGCTTTCTTT.

In its sample, this clone was seen once. The rearrangement uses TRBV19 and TRBJ2-1, with 7 bases identical to TRBD2. V shed 4 bases, J shed 4 bases, and the junction held 7 bases outside the gene matches. The germline V gene has CDR1 LNHDA and CDR2 SQIVND (reference sequence). The CDR3 totals 15 residues. CDR3 protein: CASSTISRGYNEQFF. CDR3 nucleotide sequence: TGTGCCAGTAGTACCATCTCGCGGGGGTACAATGAGCAGTTCTTC. The full variable domain, rest sourced from reference TRBV19 and TRBJ2-1, is DGGITQSPKYLFRKEGQNVTLSCEQNLNHDAMYWYRQDPGQGLRLIYYSQIVNDFQKGDIAEGYSVSREKKESFPLTVTSAQKNPTAFYLCASSTISRGYNEQFFGPGTRLTVL.

The rearrangement uses TRBV7-9 and TRBJ1-4; TRBD1 matches at 7 bases. V dropped 2 bases and J dropped 7; count of bases not matched to a gene: 4. The CDR3 is made up of 14 amino acids. Looked up from germline, CDR1 is SEHNR and CDR2 is FQNEAQ (reference sequence). CDR3 DNA: TGTGCCAGCAGCTTAATCCAGGGGGGTGAAAAACTGTTTTTT. Residues: CASSLIQGGEKLFF.

The chain couples TRBV6-7 to TRBJ2-4, with TRBD2 identical over 10 bases. TRBV6-7 is an ORF; its function is uncertain. J gave up 3 bases and V 11 bases, and 19 bases lay outside the gene matches. CDR3 size: 18 residues. CDR3 coding DNA: TGTGCCGGGACGGCGAACATGGAGCGGGGGGGCGGCAAAAACATTCAGTACTTC. Encoded protein: CAGTANMERGGGKNIQYF.

The V and J genes are TRBV10-3 and TRBJ2-3; the match to TRBD2 covers 9 bases. The trim removed 4 bases at V and 2 bases at J, leaving 4 bases unmatched. Germline assignment: CDR1 ENHRY and CDR2 SYGVKD. The CDR3 loop spans 15 amino acids. CDR3 coding DNA: TGTGCCATCAGTGCTAGCGGGGACTCCACAGATACGCAGTATTTT. As protein: CAISASGDSTDTQYF.

V gene TRBV2 combines with J gene TRBJ2-1; TRBD1 aligns across 8 bases. The germline gives CDR1 SNHLY, CDR2 FYNNEI. CDR3 length: 15 amino acids. V shed 1 base and J 5 bases; nucleotides not matched to a gene: 4. The CDR3 sequence: CASSEGTGRNNEQFF. The CDR3 DNA reads as TGTGCCAGCAGTGAAGGGACAGGGCGAAACAATGAGCAGTTCTTC.

The V and J genes are TRBV2 and TRBJ2-3; 7 bases are shared with TRBD2. The CDR3 length is 15 residues. Germline lookup yields CDR1 SNHLY and CDR2 FYNNEI. J was trimmed by 6 bases and V by 6 bases; bases with no gene match: 12. CDR3 residues: CASRAHGGLLDTQYF. The CDR3 region has the DNA TGTGCCAGCAGGGCCCACGGGGGGTTGCTGGATACGCAGTATTTT.

This clone appeared a few times. The genes are TRBV2 and TRBJ1-5, with D perhaps matching TRBD1 (6 bases). The germline V gene has CDR1 SNHLY and CDR2 FYNNEI. CDR3 length: 14 residues. V was clipped by 7 bases and J by 3 bases, with 13 bases between them. CDR3 sequence (DNA): TGTGCCAGCATGGCAGGGGTAATCAATCAGCCCCAGCATTTT. As protein: CASMAGVINQPQHF.

The chain has TRBV13 and TRBJ2-1, with 7 bases fitting TRBD1. The J segment lost 3 bases and the V segment lost 2 bases, leaving 4 bases of the junction unmatched. This CDR3 contains 15 residues. Germline-derived CDR1 and CDR2 are PRHDT and FYEKMQ (reference sequence). CDR3 amino acids: CASSLRDRDYNEQFF. The CDR3 DNA reads TGTGCCAGCAGCTTACGGGACAGAGACTACAATGAGCAGTTCTTC.

V is TRBV5-1 and J is TRBJ1-5; 8 bases map to TRBD1. The CDR3 runs to 20 residues. V was pared by 2 bases and J by 0 bases, with 16 bases of the junction left unmatched. Germline V gene lookup returns CDR1 SGHRS and CDR2 YFSETQ. The CDR3 here is CASSFFSRDRLLNSNQPQHF. The CDR3 DNA reads TGCGCCAGCAGCTTCTTTTCCCGGGACAGGCTCCTGAATAGCAATCAGCCCCAGCATTTT.

The V gene is TRBV12-5, the J gene TRBJ2-1, with 15 nucleotides matching TRBD2. Looked up from germline, CDR1 is LGHNT and CDR2 is FRNRAP. V lost 3 bases to trimming and J lost 4 bases; unmatched junction nucleotides: 7. The CDR3 is 18 residues long. CDR3 DNA: TGTGCTAGTGGTTTAGGACTAGCGGGGGGGCCAAAGTACAATGAGCAGTTCTTC. Protein product: CASGLGLAGGPKYNEQFF.